This is a list of T cell receptor beta chains from one sample in a study of blood T cell repertoires in COVID-19. Generated by immunoSEQ multiplex PCR, the TCRdb table keeps only in-frame clones and is missing some. This table has about 97,000 clones, about nine tenths appearing once. The sample taken for sequencing was peripheral blood. The origin of the receptors is a woman between 50 and 59 years old with COVID-19, enrolled during active disease. The CDR3 runs from the conserved cysteine through the conserved F or W. The D gene is left open where the match is weak. Only some rows state a clone size, as once, few, many or a class for expanded clones.

TRBJ1-2 | TRBV29-1 | 13 | TRBD1 | . | CSVEFPGGDGYTF | TGCAGCGTTGAATTCCCAGGGGGAGATGGCTACACCTTC
TRBJ2-5 | TRBV6-2/TRBV6-3 | 15 | TRBD1 | . | CASSLHRGVRETQYF | TGTGCCAGCAGTTTGCACAGGGGGGTACGAGAGACCCAGTACTTC
TRBJ2-5 | TRBV19 | 14 | . | . | CASSSRQRQETQYF | TGTGCCAGTAGTTCCAGACAGAGACAAGAGACCCAGTACTTC
TRBJ1-2 | TRBV10-3 | 16 | . | . | CAISQILARGKTNYTF | TGTGCCATCAGTCAAATCCTAGCGAGGGGAAAGACCAACTACACCTTC
TRBJ1-2 | TRBV30 | 15 | . | few | CAWSIEVSSPYGYTF | TGTGCCTGGAGTATCGAGGTCAGTAGTCCCTATGGCTACACCTTC
TRBJ1-1 | TRBV7-9 | 17 | . | . | CASSLGGHINDKTEAFF | TGTGCCAGCAGCTTAGGGGGACACATTAACGATAAGACTGAAGCTTTCTTT
TRBJ2-3 | TRBV28 | 17 | TRBD2 | . | CASSLSLAGGPTDTQYF | TGTGCCAGCAGTTTATCTCTAGCGGGGGGGCCCACAGATACGCAGTATTTT
TRBJ2-1 | TRBV13 | 12 | . | . | CASGSRVNEQFF | TGTGCCAGCGGCTCCCGGGTGAATGAGCAGTTCTTC
TRBJ2-6 | TRBV9 | 15 | . | . | CASSPQGAGANVLTF | TGTGCCAGCAGCCCCCAGGGTGCTGGGGCCAACGTCCTGACTTTC
TRBJ1-2 | TRBV7-2 | 14 | . | once | CASSLQGPSYGYTF | TGTGCCAGCAGCTTACAGGGCCCCAGCTATGGCTACACCTTC
TRBJ2-7 | TRBV27 | 10 | . | once | CASRMREQYF | TGTGCCAGCAGGATGAGGGAGCAGTACTTC
TRBJ1-2 | TRBV12-3/TRBV12-4 | 13 | . | . | CASSPTERYGYTF | TGTGCCAGCAGCCCCACAGAACGCTATGGCTACACCTTC
TRBJ1-1 | TRBV11-3 | 17 | . | . | CASSLVSRVQGRTEAFF | TGTGCCAGCAGCTTAGTAAGTAGGGTTCAGGGCCGTACTGAAGCTTTCTTT
TRBJ1-5 | TRBV6-4 | 13 | TRBD1 | . | CASSEDRGQPQHF | TGTGCCAGCAGTGAGGACAGGGGTCAGCCCCAGCATTTT
TRBJ1-3 | TRBV6-4 | 14 | . | . | CASSDGGSGNTIYF | TGTGCCAGCAGTGACGGAGGCTCTGGAAACACCATATATTTT
TRBJ1-2 | TRBV19 | 13 | . | . | CASSMGGSYGYTF | TGTGCCAGTAGTATGGGGGGAAGCTATGGCTACACCTTC
TRBJ1-6 | TRBV9 | 13 | . | . | CASSVGEGGPLHF | TGTGCCAGCAGCGTAGGAGAGGGAGGACCCCTCCACTTT
TRBJ2-1 | TRBV19 | 15 | TRBD2 | . | CASSTGTSGYNEQFF | TGTGCCAGTAGTACCGGGACTAGCGGCTACAATGAGCAGTTCTTC
TRBJ2-2 | TRBV19 | 15 | TRBD2 | . | CASSIGTSDTGELFF | TGTGCCAGTAGTATAGGGACTAGCGACACCGGGGAGCTGTTTTTT
TRBJ1-1 | TRBV6-6 | 15 | . | . | CASSYGTFTNTEAFF | TGTGCCAGCAGTTATGGGACATTTACGAACACTGAAGCTTTCTTT
TRBJ2-7 | TRBV11-3 | 14 | . | . | CASSLGPGSYEQYF | TGTGCCAGCAGCTTAGGGCCTGGTTCCTACGAGCAGTACTTC
TRBJ2-5 | TRBV24-1 | 15 | . | . | CATSYGYASQETQYF | TGTGCCACCAGTTACGGGTACGCGTCCCAAGAGACCCAGTACTTC
TRBJ1-1 | TRBV13 | 15 | . | . | CASSPRPGESTEAFF | TGTGCCAGCAGCCCACGGCCCGGGGAGAGCACTGAAGCTTTCTTT
TRBJ1-1 | TRBV15 | 18 | . | once | CATSRDSATEDEDTEAFF | TGTGCCACCAGCAGAGATTCGGCGACAGAAGACGAGGACACTGAAGCTTTCTTT
TRBJ1-5 | TRBV4-3 | 15 | . | . | CASSPAWSKNQPQHF | TGCGCCAGCAGCCCGGCTTGGAGCAAGAATCAGCCCCAGCATTTT
TRBJ2-1 | TRBV3-1/TRBV3-2 | 16 | TRBD2 | . | CASSQTRLAGEDEQFF | TGTGCCAGCAGCCAGACTCGGCTAGCGGGGGAGGATGAGCAGTTCTTC
TRBJ2-1 | TRBV18 | 14 | TRBD2 | . | CASSPPGLASEQFF | TGTGCCAGCTCACCACCGGGACTAGCAAGTGAGCAGTTCTTC
TRBJ2-1 | TRBV6-5 | 15 | TRBD1 | once | CASSPGQGTGNEQFF | TGTGCCAGCAGTCCTGGACAGGGGACAGGCAATGAGCAGTTCTTC
TRBJ1-6 | TRBV14 | 15 | TRBD1 | once | CASSQGQGLLRPLHF | TGTGCCAGCAGCCAGGGACAGGGCCTCTTGAGACCCCTCCACTTT
TRBJ1-4 | TRBV7-9 | 16 | . | . | CASSLGPGHSYEKLFF | TGTGCCAGCAGCTTGGGCCCGGGACATAGCTATGAAAAACTGTTTTTT
TRBJ1-2 | TRBV9 | 14 | TRBD1 | few | CASSVGQGVYGYTF | TGTGCCAGCAGCGTAGGACAGGGGGTCTATGGCTACACCTTC
TRBJ1-5 | TRBV6-5 | 13 | . | once | CASSRGAGQPQHF | TGTGCCAGCAGTCGGGGGGCTGGACAGCCCCAGCATTTT
TRBJ2-5 | TRBV27 | 18 | TRBD2 | . | CASSYVFPRSGAQETQYF | TGTGCCAGCAGTTACGTATTCCCCCGTAGCGGGGCACAAGAGACCCAGTACTTC
TRBJ2-7 | TRBV10-3 | 16 | TRBD1 | once | CAISEYSGTGISQQYF | TGTGCCATCAGTGAGTATTCCGGGACAGGGATTTCTCAGCAGTACTTC
TRBJ1-2 | TRBV2 | 15 | TRBD1 | . | CASRDRGLVWYGYTF | TGTGCCAGCCGGGACAGGGGGCTCGTGTGGTATGGCTACACCTTC
TRBJ2-2 | TRBV4-3 | 15 | . | . | CASSQDEGVTGELFF | TGCGCCAGCAGCCAAGATGAGGGGGTAACCGGGGAGCTGTTTTTT
TRBJ1-1 | TRBV12-3/TRBV12-4 | 13 | TRBD1 | . | CASTRLGTGRAFF | TGTGCCAGCACCAGACTCGGGACAGGAAGGGCTTTCTTT
TRBJ1-5 | TRBV6-5 | 13 | TRBD1 | . | CASRRGQGQPQHF | TGTGCCAGCAGGCGGGGACAGGGTCAGCCCCAGCATTTT
TRBJ2-3 | TRBV7-3 | 17 | TRBD1 | . | CASSLTGTGWHTDTQYF | TGTGCCAGCAGCTTAACGGGGACAGGGTGGCACACAGATACGCAGTATTTT
TRBJ1-2 | TRBV12-3/TRBV12-4 | 11 | . | . | CASSLNYGYTF | TGTGCCAGCAGCCTAAACTATGGCTACACCTTC
TRBJ1-1 | TRBV23-1 | 14 | TRBD1 | . | CASSQSTGDTEAFF | TGCGCCAGCAGTCAATCTACAGGGGACACTGAAGCTTTCTTT
TRBJ2-1 | TRBV12-5 | 12 | . | . | CASGLVNNEQFF | TGTGCTAGTGGTTTGGTTAACAATGAGCAGTTCTTC
TRBJ1-6 | TRBV7-8 | 16 | TRBD1 | few | CASSPRDSSYNSPLHF | TGTGCCAGCAGCCCTCGGGACAGCTCCTATAATTCACCCCTCCACTTT